The 17 T cell receptor beta chains below were found in one sample sequenced in a study of blood T cell repertoires in COVID-19. The assay was immunoSEQ multiplex PCR, and TCRdb's table has in-frame clones only and misses some. The repertoire holds 250,000 to 300,000 clones, with 86% as singletons. The specimen was peripheral blood. These receptors originate from a man between 18 and 29 years old with active or convalescent COVID-19.

CDR3: CASSQRQGTTEAFF. The CDR3 nucleotides read TGTGCCAGCAGCCAACGACAGGGGACAACTGAAGCTTTCTTT. The chain combines TRBV7-3 with TRBJ1-1; 8 bases fit TRBD1. V lost 5 bases to trimming and J lost 5 bases; unmatched junction nucleotides: 7. The CDR3 contains 14 residues. Germline V gives CDR1 SGHTA, CDR2 FQGTGA.

The genes are TRBV24-1 and TRBJ2-3, with a possible D match to TRBD1 (5 bases). V gave up 6 bases and J gave up 2 bases, with 11 bases separating them. This CDR3 has 14 residues. Germline V lookup: CDR1 KGHDR, CDR2 SFDVKD. The CDR3 DNA reads TGTGCCACCAGTTCAGGGTCCTTCACAGATACGCAGTATTTT. It is translated as CATSSGSFTDTQYF.

The chain employs TRBV2 and TRBJ1-5; 7 positions match TRBD1. Germline assignment: CDR1 SNHLY and CDR2 FYNNEI. This CDR3 has 16 amino acids. Trimming took 4 bases from V and 4 from J; bases not matched to a gene: 10. The CDR3: CASSAPNRGENQPQHF. DNA of the CDR3: TGTGCCAGCAGTGCCCCGAACAGGGGTGAAAATCAGCCCCAGCATTTT.

The chain uses TRBV28 and TRBJ1-5; D gene unclear. Germline V CDR1 and CDR2: MDHEN, SYDVKM. V was pared by 3 bases and J by 3 bases, with 12 bases between. The CDR3 sequence is 15 residues long. The CDR3 nucleotides are TGTGCCAGCAGTTTGGGCGGGATTGACAATCAGCCCCAGCATTTT. It codes for CASSLGGIDNQPQHF.

V gene TRBV7-9 combines with J gene TRBJ1-2; maybe TRBD1 (5 bases). Trimming cost V 5 bases and J 3 bases, with 16 bases left between them. The CDR3 consists of 15 residues. The germline V gene has CDR1 SEHNR and CDR2 FQNEAQ (reference sequence). The DNA for the CDR3 is TGTGCCAGCAGCCACCAGGGCCTGCTCGACTATGGCTACACCTTC. It specifies CASSHQGLLDYGYTF.

The J gene is TRBJ1-5, the V gene TRBV7-2; no firm D call. V was trimmed by 5 bases and J by 6 bases, leaving 17 bases between them. This CDR3 is 15 amino acids long. Germline CDR1 reads SGHTA; CDR2 reads FQGNSA. CDR3 in amino acids: CASSPFQGSGQPQHF. The CDR3 nucleotides are TGTGCCAGCAGCCCCTTTCAAGGAAGCGGTCAGCCCCAGCATTTT.

Here the CDR3 reads CATSDSQETQYF. Written as DNA, the CDR3 is TGTGCCACCAGTGACAGCCAAGAGACCCAGTACTTC. The chain is built from TRBV24-1 and TRBJ2-5; unclear D gene. Trimming pared 4 bases from V and 1 base from J, leaving 3 bases between. The CDR3 length is 12 residues. Germline CDR1 is KGHDR and CDR2 is SFDVKD.

The chain uses TRBV6-1 and TRBJ2-7; 8 bases fit TRBD2. V was pared by 4 bases and J by 3 bases, with 14 bases of the junction left unmatched. This CDR3 is 17 amino acids long. Germline assignment: CDR1 MNHNS and CDR2 SASEGT. The CDR3 DNA is TGTGCCAGCAGTGCCCCCCGGGGGGGGGTATTGGGCTACGAGCAGTACTTC. The encoded protein is CASSAPRGGVLGYEQYF.

The chain links TRBV5-1 to TRBJ1-6; D not certain. This CDR3 contains 13 residues. V was clipped by 0 bases and J by 7 bases, with 5 bases between them. Germline V gives CDR1 SGHRS, CDR2 YFSETQ. This CDR3 is CASSLERNSPLHF. For the CDR3, the DNA is TGCGCCAGCAGCTTGGAGCGGAATTCACCCCTCCACTTT.

The DNA for the CDR3 is TGTGCCACCAGTGAGTTTGACAGGAGAGCCAAAAACATTCAGTACTTC. It translates to CATSEFDRRAKNIQYF. The gene calls are TRBV24-1 and TRBJ2-4, with D tentatively TRBD1 (6 bases). The CDR3 has 16 residues. Trimming stripped 4 bases from V and 0 bases from J, with 12 bases between. Germline assignment: CDR1 KGHDR and CDR2 SFDVKD.

This clone occurred a few times. The J gene is TRBJ2-7, the V gene TRBV19, with 7 bases matching TRBD1. This CDR3 spans 13 amino acids. Germline V gene sequence: CDR1 LNHDA, CDR2 SQIVND (reference sequence). V gave up 5 bases and J gave up 2 bases; unmatched junction bases: 3. For the CDR3, the DNA is TGTGCCAGTAGTCGACAGGGCCCCTACGAGCAGTACTTC. Translating it yields CASSRQGPYEQYF.

This clone appeared a few times. In the same sample, other DNA sequences code for this CDR3. This chain connects TRBV4-2 to TRBJ2-3; 12 bases are a match to TRBD2. The trim removed 4 bases at V and 3 bases at J, leaving 2 bases unmatched. CDR1 and CDR2 (germline): LGHNA, YNFKEQ. The CDR3 covers 15 residues. The CDR3 loop reads CASSPGTSGTDTQYF. DNA of the CDR3: TGTGCCAGCAGCCCAGGGACTAGCGGGACAGATACGCAGTATTTT.

V gene TRBV6-5 combines with J gene TRBJ1-2, with D perhaps matching TRBD1 (6 bases). Germline CDR1 is MNHEY and CDR2 is SVGAGI. With 5 bases removed from V and 8 bases from J, the gap between germline ends came to 15 bases. The length of the CDR3 is 13 residues. Here the CDR3 reads CASSPGQIWGYTF. The CDR3 DNA reads as TGTGCCAGCAGTCCAGGACAGATTTGGGGCTACACCTTC.

The chain combines TRBV11-2 with TRBJ1-6; weak D call: TRBD1 (6 bases). Trimming pared 5 bases from V and 10 bases from J, leaving 18 bases between. The length of the CDR3 is 15 residues. Germline CDR1 is SGHAT and CDR2 is FQNNGV. CDR3 nucleotide sequence: TGTGCCAGCAGCCCCCAAGGGGGGGTAGTATCACCCCTCCACTTT. Translation gives CASSPQGGVVSPLHF.

The genes are TRBV28 and TRBJ2-7; 7 bases match TRBD1. V shed 7 bases, J shed 5 bases, and the junction held 11 bases outside the gene matches. The germline V gene encodes CDR1 MDHEN and CDR2 SYDVKM. The CDR3 spans 14 residues. The CDR3 loop is CASTDGRGFHEQYF. In nucleotides, the CDR3 is TGTGCCAGCACAGACGGCAGGGGGTTCCACGAGCAGTACTTC.

This chain links TRBV7-9 with TRBJ2-2, with 9 bases matching TRBD1. V shed 5 bases and J 7 bases; nucleotides not matched to a gene: 8. The CDR3 sequence is 15 residues long. Germline CDR1 and CDR2: SEHNR and FQNEAQ (reference sequence). CDR3 sequence (DNA): TGTGCCAGCAGCCGGGACAGGGAATTGGACGGGGAGCTGTTTTTT. Translation gives CASSRDRELDGELFF.

The chain links TRBV30 to TRBJ2-1; the D is unclear. The CDR3 has 12 amino acids. Trimming took off 4 bases at V and 4 bases at J, with 8 bases between the two ends. Germline CDR1 GTSNPN, CDR2 SVGIG (reference sequence). The CDR3 loop is CAWKTEYNEQFF. Written as DNA, the CDR3 is TGTGCCTGGAAGACTGAGTACAATGAGCAGTTCTTC.